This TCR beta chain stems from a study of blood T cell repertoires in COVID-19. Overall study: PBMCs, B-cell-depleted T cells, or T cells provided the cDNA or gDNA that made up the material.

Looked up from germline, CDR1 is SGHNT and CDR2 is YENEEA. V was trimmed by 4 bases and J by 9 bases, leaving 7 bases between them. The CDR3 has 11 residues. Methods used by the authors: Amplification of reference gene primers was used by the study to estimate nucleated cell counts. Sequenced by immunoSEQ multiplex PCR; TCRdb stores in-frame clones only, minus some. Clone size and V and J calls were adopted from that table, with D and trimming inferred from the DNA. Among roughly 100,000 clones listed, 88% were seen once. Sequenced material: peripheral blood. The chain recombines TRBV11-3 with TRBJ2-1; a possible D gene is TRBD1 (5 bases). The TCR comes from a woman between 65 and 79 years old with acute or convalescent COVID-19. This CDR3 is CASSSGFEQFF. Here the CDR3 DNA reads TGTGCCAGCAGCTCAGGGTTTGAGCAGTTCTTC. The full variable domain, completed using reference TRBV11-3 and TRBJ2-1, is EAGVVQSPRYKIIEKKQPVAFWCNPISGHNTLYWYLQNLGQGPELLIRYENEEAVDDSQLPKDRFSAERLKGVDSTLKIQPAELGDSAVYLCASSSGFEQFFGPGTRLTVL.